This TCR beta chain derives from a study of somatic mutations in cytotoxic T cells in rheumatoid arthritis. Study summary: Including V beta1+ cells that were sequenced for TCRB, some T-cell populations stained with V beta antibodies were flow-sorted at nearly 100% purity.

Per the original data handling: Some patient CD8+ clones were larger than 1%, and these rarely matched published virus-specific TCRB sequences. Produced via immunoSEQ multiplex PCR; TCRdb's table is partial and in-frame only. The D gene and trimming were derived from the DNA, and the V and J assignments and clone size from that table. Among around 2,900 clones, 86% were seen once, and the ten largest hold roughly a third. General study points: Rheumatoid arthritis patients, but not healthy controls, exhibited increasing CD8+ clonality with age.

Turning to this clone: Its antigen is undetermined.

Positive selection using magnetic beads isolated the CD4+ and CD8+ cells (purity was checked by flow cytometry). This clonotype was sampled from a woman aged 60-70 years with rheumatoid arthritis. Sequenced sample: CD8+ T cells sorted from blood.

Here the CDR3 reads CASSYGGETQYF. The CDR3 DNA reads as TGTGCCAGCAGTTACGGGGGGGAGACCCAGTACTTC. The rearrangement links TRBV6-5 to TRBJ2-5; possible D gene TRBD2, 6 bases. CDR1 MNHEY and CDR2 SVGAGI come from the germline V gene. The CDR3 totals 12 residues. V was clipped by 2 bases and J by 5 bases, with 6 bases between them.